This T cell receptor beta chain was recorded in a study of OX40 agonist ivuxolimab in advanced cancers. In the study overall: Cohort: 82.7% men, mean age approximately 66, aged roughly 20 to 79.

Assay: immunoSEQ multiplex PCR; the TCRdb copy retains only in-frame clones and omits some. The table has fewer than 55,000 clones, approximately 80% seen once. V lost 0 bases and J lost 0; bases outside the gene matches: 9. Germline assignment: CDR1 SGDLS and CDR2 YYNGEE. The CDR3 runs 18 residues. The TCR comes from an adult with an advanced solid tumor such as melanoma, head and neck, liver or kidney cancer. The source was CD4+ or CD8+ T cells sorted from blood, collected in a trial of the OX40 agonist ivuxolimab. V is TRBV9 and J is TRBJ2-7; the match to TRBD2 covers 10 bases. The DNA for the CDR3 is TGTGCCAGCAGCGTAGCAGGCCAAACTAGCGGGGCCTCCTACGAGCAGTACTTC. Protein sequence: CASSVAGQTSGASYEQYF.